This TCR beta chain was identified in a study of blood T cell repertoires in COVID-19. Study summary: COVID-19 samples from acute and convalescent phases originated in the United States, Italy and Spain. PBMCs, B-cell-depleted T cells, or T cells were the source of the cDNA or gDNA that made up the material.

Original analysis: Reference gene primer amplification in the assay estimated nucleated cell counts. Produced via immunoSEQ multiplex PCR; TCRdb's table is partial and in-frame only. V and J calls and clone size come straight from that table; D and trimming were deduced from the DNA. The sample records some 87,000 clones, approximately 88% being singletons. Trimming left V 4 bases short and J 8 bases short, with 18 bases between. The CDR3 totals 15 residues. Germline loops: CDR1 SEHNR, CDR2 FQNEAQ (reference sequence). The gene calls are TRBV7-9 and TRBJ2-1; weak D call: TRBD2 (6 bases). This receptor was identified in a woman between 65 and 79 years old with acute or convalescent COVID-19. Sequencing was performed on peripheral blood. The CDR3 sequence is CASSSSVPASDEQFF. The CDR3 region has the DNA TGTGCCAGCAGCTCTAGCGTACCGGCGAGCGATGAGCAGTTCTTC.